This T cell receptor (beta chain) stems from a study of cytomegalovirus exposure and HLA in healthy donors. Study as a whole: Assignment to the Caucasian-associated ancestry cluster applied to less than 85% of the approximately 360 genotyped donors.

Donors counted as nominally healthy when sampled, yet unrecorded immune exposures were likely. Broader study findings: Earlier findings revealed that most TCR beta V segments proved productive either about 90% or about 30% of the time. According to reports, the classifier identified cytomegalovirus status with high specificity and sensitivity.

With respect to this clone: What it binds is unknown.

PCR amplification relied on 60 Vbeta primers (plus 13 Jbeta primers). Profiled with immunoSEQ multiplex PCR; TCRdb holds only in-frame clones, not every one. The sample table includes 55,000 or so clones. The CDR3 contains 15 residues. The ends lost 0 bases at V and 5 bases at J; junction bases unmatched: 5. CDR1 and CDR2 from the germline V gene are SGDLS and YYNGEE. Sequenced: PBMCs. The origin of this receptor is a woman between 25 and 40 years old in good health and CMV-seropositive. V usage is TRBV9 and J usage is TRBJ2-5; the match to TRBD2 covers 9 bases. CDR3 region: CASSVDSGRGETQYF. CDR3 bases: TGTGCCAGCAGCGTAGATAGCGGGAGAGGTGAGACCCAGTACTTC.